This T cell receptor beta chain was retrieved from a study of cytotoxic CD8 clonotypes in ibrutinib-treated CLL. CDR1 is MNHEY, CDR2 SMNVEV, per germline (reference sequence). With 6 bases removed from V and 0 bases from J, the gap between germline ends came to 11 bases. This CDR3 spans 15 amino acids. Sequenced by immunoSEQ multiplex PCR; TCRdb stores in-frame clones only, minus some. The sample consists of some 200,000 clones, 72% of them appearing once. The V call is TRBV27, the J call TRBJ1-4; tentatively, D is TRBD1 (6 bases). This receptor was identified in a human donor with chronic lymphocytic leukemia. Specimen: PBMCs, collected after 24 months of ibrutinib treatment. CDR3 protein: CASRDSYATNEKLFF. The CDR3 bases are TGTGCCAGCAGGGACAGTTATGCAACTAATGAAAAACTGTTTTTT.